These 22 T cell receptor beta chains were all obtained from the same sample, sequenced in a study of technical replicates of blood from a few donors. The table came from immunoSEQ multiplex PCR; TCRdb's copy has only in-frame clones and leaves some out. The data contain some 48,000 clones, roughly 90% of them singletons. Source material: PBMCs. These receptors originate from a human donor in good health. Some clones in this sample may be carry-over from other donors' samples.

This clone was observed a few times. The chain combines TRBV7-9 with TRBJ1-4; D not resolved. V gave up 5 bases and J gave up 3 bases, with 7 bases separating them. This CDR3 comprises 13 residues. Germline CDR1 SEHNR, CDR2 FQNEAQ (reference sequence). Here the CDR3 reads CASSRGANEKLFF. Written as DNA, the CDR3 is TGTGCCAGCAGCCGCGGAGCTAATGAAAAACTGTTTTTT.

The chain has TRBV5-6 and TRBJ2-5, with TRBD2 matching 12 bases. After removal of 2 bases from V and 4 bases from J, the junction contained 9 bases not matched to a gene. Germline V lookup: CDR1 SGHDT, CDR2 YYEEEE. The length of the CDR3 is 17 residues. The CDR3 DNA sequence: TGTGCCAGCAGCTTAGGACTAGCGGGAAGGGCGGGAGAGACCCAGTACTTC. Its translation: CASSLGLAGRAGETQYF.

The table lists this clone with a few counts. This rearrangement joins TRBV5-1 to TRBJ1-6; D might be TRBD1 (6 bases). V lost 8 bases to trimming and J lost 5 bases, with 26 bases between them. Germline lookup yields CDR1 SGHRS and CDR2 YFSETQ. This CDR3 comprises 18 residues. The CDR3 protein is CASPKRGSFIDDNSPLHF. Here the CDR3 DNA reads TGCGCCAGTCCTAAGAGGGGGAGTTTTATCGACGATAATTCACCCCTCCACTTT.

The rearrangement links TRBV28 to TRBJ1-5; 8 nucleotides agree with TRBD1. Trimming removed 5 bases from V and 4 bases from J; junction bases left unmatched: 10. The CDR3 sequence is 16 residues long. CDR1 MDHEN and CDR2 SYDVKM come from the germline V gene. CDR3 in DNA: TGTGCCAGCAGTCAATCTTCAGGGGGCGTTAATCAGCCCCAGCATTTT. Translated: CASSQSSGGVNQPQHF.

This CDR3 reads CASSTGFEEQETQYF. CDR3 coding DNA: TGTGCCAGCAGTACCGGCTTTGAGGAACAAGAGACCCAGTACTTC. The chain employs TRBV6-5 and TRBJ2-5; D unclear. CDR3 length: 15 residues. The germline V gene encodes CDR1 MNHEY and CDR2 SVGAGI. The V and J ends lost 5 bases and 2 bases respectively, with 15 bases between them.

The chain recombines TRBV7-9 with TRBJ2-1, with TRBD1 matching 11 bases. The ends lost 5 bases at V and 9 bases at J; junction bases unmatched: 9. This CDR3 spans 15 amino acids. Germline V gives CDR1 SEHNR, CDR2 FQNEAQ (reference sequence). CDR3: CASSPGQGALGEQFF. CDR3 DNA: TGTGCCAGCAGCCCCGGACAGGGGGCTTTAGGTGAGCAGTTCTTC.

V gene TRBV19 combines with J gene TRBJ2-7; 7 bases fit TRBD1. V trimming: 3 bases; J trimming: 3 bases; junction bases outside the gene matches: 5. Germline assignment: CDR1 LNHDA and CDR2 SQIVND (reference sequence). The CDR3 contains 14 residues. CDR3 region: CASSIVTGRYEQYF. CDR3 in DNA: TGTGCCAGTAGTATTGTGACAGGGCGCTACGAGCAGTACTTC.

The chain carries TRBV29-1 and TRBJ1-1; D gene unclear. The germline gives CDR1 SQVTM, CDR2 ANQGSEA. The CDR3 is 12 amino acids. V was pared by 8 bases and J by 1 base, with 11 bases between. The CDR3 sequence is CSPSAGNTEAFF. In DNA, the CDR3 is TGCAGCCCCAGTGCGGGGAACACTGAAGCTTTCTTT.

The chain combines TRBV9 with TRBJ2-7, with TRBD2 matching 11 bases. The CDR3 consists of 17 residues. V lost 0 bases, J lost 5 bases, and 10 bases stayed unmatched. Germline CDR1 is SGDLS and CDR2 is YYNGEE. The CDR3 DNA follows: TGTGCCAGCAGCGTAGGAGGTAGCGGGAGGGCCGCCAACGAGCAGTACTTC. It encodes CASSVGGSGRAANEQYF. Full variable domain (rest looked up from reference TRBV9 and TRBJ2-7): DSGVTQTPKHLITATGQRVTLRCSPRSGDLSVYWYQQSLDQGLQFLIQYYNGEERAKGNILERFSAQQFPDLHSELNLSSLELGDSALYFCASSVGGSGRAANEQYFGPGTRLTVT.

The V call is TRBV20-1, the J call TRBJ1-4; D is unclear. Germline V gives CDR1 DFQATT, CDR2 SNEGSKA (reference sequence). V lost 0 bases, J lost 12 bases, and 8 bases lay in between. This CDR3 region has 11 residues. The CDR3, as DNA: TGCAGTGCTAGAGATAAAGGAGAACTGTTTTTT. As protein: CSARDKGELFF.

The genes are TRBV5-1 and TRBJ2-5; weak D call: TRBD1 (6 bases). The CDR3 is 17 amino acids. Per the germline V gene, CDR1 is SGHRS and CDR2 is YFSETQ. V was clipped by 2 bases and J by 4 bases, with 21 bases between them. The CDR3 reads CASSFRGGLVLGETQYF. The CDR3 DNA reads TGCGCCAGCAGCTTCAGAGGGGGATTAGTGTTGGGAGAGACCCAGTACTTC. Complete variable domain (other parts from reference TRBV5-1 and TRBJ2-5): KAGVTQTPRYLIKTRGQQVTLSCSPISGHRSVSWYQQTPGQGLQFLFEYFSETQRNKGNFPGRFSGRQFSNSRSEMNVSTLELGDSALYLCASSFRGGLVLGETQYFGPGTRLLVL.

The gene calls are TRBV11-2 and TRBJ2-1; 8 positions match TRBD2. Germline V gene lookup returns CDR1 SGHAT and CDR2 FQNNGV. The ends lost 3 bases at V and 0 bases at J; junction bases unmatched: 4. The CDR3 is 16 amino acids. The CDR3: CASSLRTSSSYNEQFF. Here the CDR3 DNA reads TGTGCCAGCAGCTTGAGGACTAGCAGCTCCTACAATGAGCAGTTCTTC.

V is TRBV13 and J is TRBJ2-3; TRBD1 agrees at 11 bases. Germline V lookup: CDR1 PRHDT, CDR2 FYEKMQ (reference sequence). With 4 bases clipped from V and 4 bases from J, the junction kept 7 bases outside the gene matches. CDR3 size: 16 residues. CDR3 DNA sequence: TGTGCCAGCAGCTGGGATGGACAGGGGGCTGCAGATACGCAGTATTTT. Translating gives CASSWDGQGAADTQYF.

This clone was observed a handful of times. The chain couples TRBV11-3 to TRBJ2-3, with D perhaps matching TRBD1 (7 bases). In germline, CDR1 is SGHNT, CDR2 YENEEA. The length of the CDR3 is 15 residues. Trimming removed 5 bases from V and 1 base from J, with 13 bases in between. CDR3 region: CASSPRGAGTDTQYF. The DNA for the CDR3 is TGTGCCAGCAGCCCCAGGGGGGCCGGCACAGATACGCAGTATTTT.

The chain uses TRBV4-2 and TRBJ2-7; D is possibly TRBD1 (6 bases). The CDR3 is 16 amino acids. In germline, CDR1 is LGHNA, CDR2 YNFKEQ. Trimming removed 4 bases from V and 2 bases from J, with 18 bases in between. The CDR3 region is CASSRVTGTGTYEQYF. As DNA, the CDR3 is TGTGCCAGCAGCCGAGTCACAGGGACCGGGACCTACGAGCAGTACTTC.

The chain is built from TRBV4-3 and TRBJ2-5, with 8 nucleotides matching TRBD2. CDR1 and CDR2 (germline): LGHNA, YSLEER. V was clipped by 0 bases and J by 8 bases; unmatched bases: 8. This CDR3 region has 15 residues. The CDR3 DNA reads as TGCGCCAGCAGCCAAGAAAAAGGCGGGACTAGTACCCAGTACTTC. Translated: CASSQEKGGTSTQYF.

In nucleotides, the CDR3 is TGCGCCAGCACCCAGGACAGGCTAGAAGCTTTCTTT. This codes for CASTQDRLEAFF. The gene calls are TRBV23-1 and TRBJ1-1; the match to TRBD1 covers 7 bases. TRBV23-1 carries the ORF label, with uncertain function. CDR3 size: 12 residues. Trimming took 7 bases from V and 8 from J; bases not matched to a gene: 7.

The chain is built from TRBV29-1 and TRBJ2-7; 8 positions agree with TRBD2. Looked up from germline, CDR1 is SQVTM and CDR2 is ANQGSEA. J was trimmed by 2 bases and V by 6 bases; bases with no gene match: 6. This CDR3 comprises 13 residues. CDR3: CSVGGAGAYEQYF. CDR3 DNA sequence: TGCAGCGTGGGGGGAGCGGGGGCCTACGAGCAGTACTTC.

This sequence joins TRBV18 and TRBJ1-1, with unresolved D. CDR1 KGHSH and CDR2 LQKENI come from the germline V gene. The length of the CDR3 is 15 residues. Trimming left V 3 bases short and J 5 bases short, with 16 bases between. The CDR3 reads CASSPRSGDGTEAFF. The CDR3 coding sequence is TGTGCCAGCTCACCTCGATCGGGAGATGGGACTGAAGCTTTCTTT.

The chain couples TRBV7-2 to TRBJ1-3; D is ambiguous. Germline assignment: CDR1 SGHTA and CDR2 FQGNSA. The CDR3 totals 14 residues. Trimming removed 2 bases from V and 2 bases from J, with 7 bases in between. For the CDR3, the DNA is TGTGCCAGCAGCTTAAATCCCGCTGGAAACACCATATATTTT. Residues: CASSLNPAGNTIYF.

This rearrangement joins TRBV6-5 to TRBJ1-1, with D possibly matching TRBD1 (5 bases). CDR3 length: 16 amino acids. In germline, CDR1 is MNHEY, CDR2 SVGAGI. V was cut by 0 bases and J by 1 base, with 12 bases left in between. The DNA of the CDR3 is TGTGCCAGCAGTTACTCGGGAAGCGGGGGGAACACTGAAGCTTTCTTT. Translation: CASSYSGSGGNTEAFF.

V and J are TRBV7-9 and TRBJ2-7, with 7 bases that match TRBD2. Germline V gene sequence: CDR1 SEHNR, CDR2 FQNEAQ (reference sequence). V dropped 4 bases and J dropped 0; count of bases not matched to a gene: 6. The CDR3 runs 15 residues. Written as DNA, the CDR3 is TGTGCCAGCAGCTCAGCTAGCGGTCGCTCCTACGAGCAGTACTTC. Translation gives CASSSASGRSYEQYF.